The rows below give T cell receptor beta chains drawn from one sample of a study of identifying expanded T cells in peripheral blood. The table came from immunoSEQ multiplex PCR; TCRdb's copy has only in-frame clones and leaves some out. The data hold 70,000 to 100,000 clones, with around nine tenths observed a single time. Material for sequencing was blood. Source of these receptors: a person aged 18-70 years in good health. CDR3s include the opening cysteine and the closing phenylalanine or tryptophan. A D gene is named only where the DNA matches it firmly. Size values are once, few and many counts, or a class for expanded clones, and some rows have none.

clone size,V gene,J gene,D gene,CDR3 DNA,CDR3 protein
.,TRBV4-2,TRBJ1-5,TRBD1,TGTGCCAGCAGCCAAGGGGGGACAGGCTATCAGCCCCAGCATTTT,CASSQGGTGYQPQHF
.,TRBV18,TRBJ1-1,.,TGTGCCAGCTCACCACCCCTGGGACAGAACACTGAAGCTTTCTTT,CASSPPLGQNTEAFF
.,TRBV7-9,TRBJ2-5,.,TGTGCCAGCAGCTTAGGAGGCGTCGAAGAGACCCAGTACTTC,CASSLGGVEETQYF
.,TRBV7-2,TRBJ2-5,TRBD2,TGTGCCAGCAGCCCGAATAGCGGGGGCGAAGAGACCCAGTACTTC,CASSPNSGGEETQYF
.,TRBV4-3,TRBJ1-3,.,TGCGCCAGCAGCCAAGGCAGAGATAGACCAGGGGCTGAAAACACCATATATTTT,CASSQGRDRPGAENTIYF
.,TRBV9,TRBJ2-1,.,TGTGCCAGCAGCTTGACTCGAGGGCCCTACAATGAGCAGTTCTTC,CASSLTRGPYNEQFF
.,TRBV7-9,TRBJ2-3,.,TGTGCCAGCAGCGAACCACAGACTCAACGTAGCACAGATACGCAGTATTTT,CASSEPQTQRSTDTQYF
.,TRBV28,TRBJ2-5,TRBD2,TGTGCCAGCAGTTCCCAGCGGGAAGGGGACGGGGAGACCCAGTACTTC,CASSSQREGDGETQYF
.,TRBV5-8,TRBJ1-1,.,TGTGCCAGCAGCCCACACACTGAAGCTTTCTTT,CASSPHTEAFF
few,TRBV29-1,TRBJ2-1,TRBD2,TGCAGCGTTGTTCCCAGCGGGAGGGTAGATGAGCAGTTCTTC,CSVVPSGRVDEQFF
.,TRBV10-1,TRBJ2-2,.,TGCGCCAGCAGCGAAGGCACCAACACCGGGGAGCTGTTTTTT,CASSEGTNTGELFF
.,TRBV7-9,TRBJ2-5,TRBD1,TGTGCCAGCAGCAACACAGGGGGCCGTCAAGAGCAGTACTTC,CASSNTGGRQEQYF
.,TRBV7-6,TRBJ2-7,.,TGTGCCAGCAGCTCCCTGACACCCTACGAGCAGTACTTC,CASSSLTPYEQYF
.,TRBV11-2,TRBJ1-4,.,TGTGCCAGCAGCCAGAGGGGAACAGATGAAAAACTGTTTTTT,CASSQRGTDEKLFF
once,TRBV6-5,TRBJ2-2,TRBD2,TGTGCCAGCAGTCTACTAGCGGGGAGAACCGGGGAGCTGTTTTTT,CASSLLAGRTGELFF
.,TRBV5-4,TRBJ1-4,.,TGTGCCAGCAGCTTGGGTGCAGGGAGGGATGAAAAACTGTTTTTT,CASSLGAGRDEKLFF
.,TRBV5-1,TRBJ2-7,TRBD2,TGCGCCAGCAGCTTGGACGCAATCGGGGAGGGCTACGAGCAGTACTTC,CASSLDAIGEGYEQYF
.,TRBV4-3,TRBJ2-3,.,TGCGCCAGCAGCCAAGGGTTGGGCGCAGATACGCAGTATTTT,CASSQGLGADTQYF
.,TRBV30,TRBJ2-2,TRBD1,TGTGCCTGGAGTGTAAGAAGGGGGCCCGGGGAGCTGTTTTTT,CAWSVRRGPGELFF
once,TRBV5-1,TRBJ2-3,TRBD2,TGCGCCAGCAGCTTAGGACTAGCGGGGGGCACAGATACGCAGTATTTT,CASSLGLAGGTDTQYF
few,TRBV7-3,TRBJ2-3,TRBD2,TGTGCCAGCAGCTTAAGGAGTGGCGGGGGTGTCACAGATACGCAGTATTTT,CASSLRSGGGVTDTQYF
.,TRBV2,TRBJ2-5,TRBD1,TGTGCCAGCAGAGGGACAGGGGGTGGAAAGACCCAGTACTTC,CASRGTGGGKTQYF
.,TRBV5-1,TRBJ2-2,.,TGCGCCAGCAGCTTAATTGGGCAGAACACCGGGGAGCTGTTTTTT,CASSLIGQNTGELFF
.,TRBV9,TRBJ2-1,TRBD2,TGTGCCAGCAGCCCTGCGGGAGTGTCCTACAATGAGCAGTTCTTC,CASSPAGVSYNEQFF
.,TRBV30,TRBJ1-1,.,TGTGCCTGGAGTCCGGCCAATAGCCCTAACACTGAAGCTTTCTTT,CAWSPANSPNTEAFF
once,TRBV7-9,TRBJ1-1,.,TGTGCCAGCAGCTCCCTAAACCCTGAAGCTTTCTTT,CASSSLNPEAFF
.,TRBV29-1,TRBJ2-7,TRBD2,TGCAGCGTTGGTTTGCGGAGTAGCGGGAGTAATAAGATCGGCGAGCAGTACTTC,CSVGLRSSGSNKIGEQYF
once,TRBV7-2,TRBJ2-5,TRBD2,TGTGCCAGCAGCCCAGGACTAGCGGGAGTGGAGACCCAGTACTTC,CASSPGLAGVETQYF
.,TRBV7-8,TRBJ1-5,TRBD1,TGTGCCAGCAGCTCCCGGGACAGCATCAATCAGCCCCAGCATTTT,CASSSRDSINQPQHF
.,TRBV6-1,TRBJ2-1,.,TGTGCCAGCAGTCCCCTGGGGGAGGACCAGTTCTTC,CASSPLGEDQFF
.,TRBV28,TRBJ2-5,.,TGTGCCAGCGGAGGGGGCGACCAAGAGACCCAGTACTTC,CASGGGDQETQYF
.,TRBV4-1,TRBJ2-1,.,TGCGCCAGCAGCCACCTACCGAATGAGCAGTTCTTC,CASSHLPNEQFF
once,TRBV5-4,TRBJ2-7,.,TGTGCCAGCAGCTTGGGGGCCTCGGGGGCGGGCACCTACGAGCAGTACTTC,CASSLGASGAGTYEQYF
.,TRBV4-1,TRBJ2-5,.,TGCGCCAGCAGCCATGGATTCTCTGGGACCCCGTGGCAAGAGACCCAGTACTTC,CASSHGFSGTPWQETQYF
.,TRBV28,TRBJ2-1,.,TGTGCCAGCAGCGACGGTAGCGGTAGCTCCTACAATGAGCAGTTCTTC,CASSDGSGSSYNEQFF
.,TRBV9,TRBJ1-2,TRBD1,TGTGCCAGCAGCGAAACCGGGACAGGGGCCTCTGGCTACACCTTC,CASSETGTGASGYTF
.,TRBV18,TRBJ1-3,.,TGTGCCAGCTCACCCGGACAGTCCGCAAGAAACACCATATATTTT,CASSPGQSARNTIYF
.,TRBV19,TRBJ1-5,TRBD1,TGTGCCAGTAGAGGGACAGTCGATAAGGGTTGGCATTTT,CASRGTVDKGWHF
.,TRBV29-1,TRBJ2-2,.,TGCAGCTCAAGGGGGAGGGCCGGGGAGCTGTTTTTT,CSSRGRAGELFF
.,TRBV4-3,TRBJ2-5,.,TGCGCCAGCAGCCAAGATCCTTTAGGGGGGGAGACCCAGTACTTC,CASSQDPLGGETQYF
.,TRBV7-2,TRBJ1-6,.,TGTGCCAGCAGGGGTGGGGCAGGGGCTTCACCCCTCCACTTT,CASRGGAGASPLHF
.,TRBV7-7,TRBJ1-1,.,TGTGCCAGCAGCCTGAGGATGAACACTGAAGCTTTCTTT,CASSLRMNTEAFF
.,TRBV10-2,TRBJ1-1,.,TGCGCCAGCCTACTGCTACTGAACACTGAAGCTTTCTTT,CASLLLLNTEAFF
.,TRBV5-1,TRBJ1-1,.,TGCGCCAGCAGCCAAACAGGGAGGAGGGGAGACCCTGAAGCTTTCTTT,CASSQTGRRGDPEAFF
.,TRBV12-5,TRBJ2-2,.,TGTGCTAGTGGTTTGGAGACTAGTCCTGGTTGGGCCGGGGAGCTGTTTTTT,CASGLETSPGWAGELFF
.,TRBV7-6,TRBJ2-5,.,TGTGCCAGCAGCTGGTCGGCGGAAGAGACCCAGTACTTC,CASSWSAEETQYF
.,TRBV6-4,TRBJ1-1,.,TGTGCCAGCAGTGACTCGGGGGATTCATACTCTGAAGCTTTCTTT,CASSDSGDSYSEAFF
once,TRBV30,TRBJ1-4,.,TGTGCCTGGAGTGAGGGAGGGGAGGGCGAAAAACTGTTTTTT,CAWSEGGEGEKLFF
.,TRBV9,TRBJ2-2,.,TGTGCCAGCAGCGCAGACCTTATGGGACGGACGAACACCGGGGAGCTGTTTTTT,CASSADLMGRTNTGELFF
.,TRBV28,TRBJ2-2,TRBD2,TGTGCCAGCAGGACGAGCGGGAGGGCCGTTATCACCGGGGAGCTGTTTTTT,CASRTSGRAVITGELFF
.,TRBV15,TRBJ2-3,TRBD1,TGTGCCACCAGCAGAGAGGGACAGTCCGAGACAGATACGCAGTATTTT,CATSREGQSETDTQYF